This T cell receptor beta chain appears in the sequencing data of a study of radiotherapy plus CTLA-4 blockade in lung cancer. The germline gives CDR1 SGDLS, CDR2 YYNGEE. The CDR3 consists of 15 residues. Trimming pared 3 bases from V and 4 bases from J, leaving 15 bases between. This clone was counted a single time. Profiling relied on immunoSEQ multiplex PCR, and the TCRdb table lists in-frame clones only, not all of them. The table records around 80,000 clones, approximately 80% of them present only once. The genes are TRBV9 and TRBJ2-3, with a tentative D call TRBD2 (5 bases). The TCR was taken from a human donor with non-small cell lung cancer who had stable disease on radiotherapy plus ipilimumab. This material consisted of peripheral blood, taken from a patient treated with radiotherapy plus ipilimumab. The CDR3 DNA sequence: TGTGCCAGCAGCGAAAGAGGACTTTGGGCAGATACGCAGTATTTT. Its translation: CASSERGLWADTQYF. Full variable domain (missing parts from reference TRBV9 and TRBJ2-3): DSGVTQTPKHLITATGQRVTLRCSPRSGDLSVYWYQQSLDQGLQFLIQYYNGEERAKGNILERFSAQQFPDLHSELNLSSLELGDSALYFCASSERGLWADTQYFGPGTRLTVL.